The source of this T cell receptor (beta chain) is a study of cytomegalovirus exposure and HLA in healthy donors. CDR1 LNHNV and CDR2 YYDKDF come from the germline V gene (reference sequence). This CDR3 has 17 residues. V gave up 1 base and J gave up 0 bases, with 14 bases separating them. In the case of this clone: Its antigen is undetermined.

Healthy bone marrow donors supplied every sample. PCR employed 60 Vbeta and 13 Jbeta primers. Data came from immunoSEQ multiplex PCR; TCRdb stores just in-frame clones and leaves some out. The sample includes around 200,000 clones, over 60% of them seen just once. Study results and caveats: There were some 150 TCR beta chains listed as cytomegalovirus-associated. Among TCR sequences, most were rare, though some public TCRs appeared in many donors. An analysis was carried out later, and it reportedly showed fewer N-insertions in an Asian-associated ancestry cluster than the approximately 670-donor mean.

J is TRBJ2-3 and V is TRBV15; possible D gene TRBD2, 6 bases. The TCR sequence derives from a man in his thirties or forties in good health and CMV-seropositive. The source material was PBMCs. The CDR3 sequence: CATSRGASGSSTDTQYF. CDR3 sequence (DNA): TGTGCCACCAGCAGAGGGGCCAGCGGGTCTAGCACAGATACGCAGTATTTT.